A selection of T cell receptor beta chains follows, all from one sample in a study of blood T cell repertoires in COVID-19. Clones were read by immunoSEQ multiplex PCR, and TCRdb kept only the in-frame ones, dropping some. The table includes a few hundred thousand clones, around 90% detected once. Sequences were obtained from peripheral blood. These receptors were taken from a man aged 45-65 years with acute or convalescent COVID-19. The CDR3 runs from the conserved cysteine through the conserved F or W. The D gene is left open where the match is weak. Rows may omit the clone size; those that give it use once, few, many or a size class.

>TRBD2|TRBV18|TRBJ2-7|-
CASSPETSGYEQYF
TGTGCCAGCTCACCCGAGACTAGCGGTTACGAGCAGTACTTC
>-|TRBV3-1/TRBV3-2|TRBJ2-1|-
CASSQEGLSSYNEQFF
TGTGCCAGCAGCCAAGAGGGCCTGAGCTCCTACAATGAGCAGTTCTTC
>-|TRBV9|TRBJ1-4|-
CASSVGGGDEKLFF
TGTGCCAGCAGCGTCGGCGGGGGGGATGAAAAACTGTTTTTT
>-|TRBV3-1/TRBV3-2|TRBJ2-1|-
CASSQGGDNEQFF
TGTGCCAGCAGCCAAGGGGGGGACAATGAGCAGTTCTTC
>-|TRBV4-1|TRBJ2-3|-
CASSRIPSGDTQYF
TGCGCCAGCAGCCGAATACCGTCGGGTGATACGCAGTATTTT
>-|TRBV5-1|TRBJ1-6|-
CASSPRGGDSPLHF
TGCGCCAGCAGCCCAAGGGGGGGAGATTCACCCCTCCACTTT
>-|TRBV5-1|TRBJ2-3|-
CASSLAPGPSTDTQYF
TGCGCCAGCAGCTTGGCACCAGGCCCCAGCACAGATACGCAGTATTTT
>TRBD1|TRBV12-5|TRBJ2-2|once
CASGPGQGPTGELFF
TGTGCTAGTGGTCCGGGACAGGGGCCCACCGGGGAGCTGTTTTTT
>TRBD2|TRBV5-1|TRBJ2-3|-
CASSPWTSGGVGTDTQYF
TGCGCCAGCAGCCCGTGGACTAGCGGGGGGGTGGGAACAGATACGCAGTATTTT
>-|TRBV11-2|TRBJ1-1|-
CASSSAGVYTEAFF
TGTGCCAGCAGCTCCGCAGGGGTATACACTGAAGCTTTCTTT
>TRBD1|TRBV5-4|TRBJ1-6|-
CASSLEGGGSPLHF
TGTGCCAGCAGCTTGGAAGGGGGCGGATCACCCCTCCACTTT
>TRBD1|TRBV11-2|TRBJ2-3|-
CASSLVTGGIDTQYF
TGTGCCAGCAGCTTAGTAACAGGGGGCATAGATACGCAGTATTTT
>-|TRBV9|TRBJ2-7|-
CASSPYGGRGTEQYF
TGTGCCAGCAGCCCCTACGGGGGGCGGGGAACGGAGCAGTACTTC
>-|TRBV5-6|TRBJ1-6|once
CASSLFGGTLHF
TGTGCCAGCAGCTTGTTTGGCGGAACCCTCCACTTT
>-|TRBV5-1|TRBJ2-5|-
CASSLVPQATYQETQYF
TGCGCCAGCAGCTTGGTTCCCCAGGCCACGTACCAAGAGACCCAGTACTTC
>TRBD2|TRBV5-1|TRBJ2-3|few
CASSGGVSTDTQYF
TGCGCCAGCAGCGGGGGGGTATCCACAGATACGCAGTATTTT
>TRBD2|TRBV19|TRBJ2-7|-
CASSRSGGEPYEQYF
TGTGCCAGTAGTAGGAGCGGGGGGGAGCCCTACGAGCAGTACTTC
>-|TRBV6-5|TRBJ1-4|-
CASSYSGNHREKLFF
TGTGCCAGCAGTTACTCTGGTAACCATCGGGAAAAACTGTTTTTT
>-|TRBV7-9|TRBJ1-1|-
CASTTTGGGVTEAFF
TGTGCCAGCACCACCACGGGGGGCGGCGTCACTGAAGCTTTCTTT
>TRBD2|TRBV10-1|TRBJ2-3|-
CASSGLSGGEDTQYF
TGCGCCAGCAGTGGGCTTAGCGGGGGGGAAGATACGCAGTATTTT
>-|TRBV5-1|TRBJ1-1|-
CASSLDGQGIAEAFF
TGCGCCAGCAGCTTGGATGGGCAGGGTATCGCTGAAGCTTTCTTT
>-|TRBV11-2|TRBJ2-1|-
CASSLAGLSYNEQFF
TGTGCCAGCAGCTTAGCAGGGCTGTCCTACAATGAGCAGTTCTTC
>-|TRBV29-1|TRBJ2-6|-
CSVLTGANVLTF
TGCAGCGTTTTAACTGGGGCCAACGTCCTGACTTTC
>-|TRBV7-3|TRBJ1-2|-
CASSLNRNYGYTF
TGTGCCAGCAGCTTAAACAGAAACTATGGCTACACCTTC
>TRBD1|TRBV19|TRBJ1-2|-
CASRIRDRVPSFYGYTF
TGTGCCAGTCGAATCCGGGACAGGGTCCCGAGTTTCTATGGCTACACCTTC
>-|TRBV5-4|TRBJ1-2|-
CASSPDWNYGYTF
TGTGCCAGCAGCCCCGACTGGAACTATGGCTACACCTTC
>-|TRBV2|TRBJ1-2|-
CASSEAGRGPLGGYTF
TGTGCCAGCAGTGAGGCAGGGAGGGGACCCCTCGGGGGCTACACCTTC
>-|TRBV5-8|TRBJ2-6|-
CASNTAGRTSNVLTF
TGTGCCAGCAATACGGCGGGTCGAACAAGCAACGTCCTGACTTTC
>TRBD2|TRBV2|TRBJ2-3|-
CASSPRTSGGDTQYF
TGTGCCAGCAGTCCCCGGACTAGCGGGGGGGATACGCAGTATTTT
>-|TRBV12-3/TRBV12-4|TRBJ1-1|-
CASSLGRGGSFF
TGTGCCAGCAGTTTAGGACGGGGAGGAAGTTTCTTT
>TRBD2|TRBV5-4|TRBJ2-7|-
CASSHKGLAVSYEQYF
TGTGCCAGCAGCCACAAGGGACTAGCGGTGAGCTACGAGCAGTACTTC
>-|TRBV3-1/TRBV3-2|TRBJ1-1|-
CASSFERGAAFF
TGTGCCAGCAGCTTTGAACGGGGGGCAGCTTTCTTT